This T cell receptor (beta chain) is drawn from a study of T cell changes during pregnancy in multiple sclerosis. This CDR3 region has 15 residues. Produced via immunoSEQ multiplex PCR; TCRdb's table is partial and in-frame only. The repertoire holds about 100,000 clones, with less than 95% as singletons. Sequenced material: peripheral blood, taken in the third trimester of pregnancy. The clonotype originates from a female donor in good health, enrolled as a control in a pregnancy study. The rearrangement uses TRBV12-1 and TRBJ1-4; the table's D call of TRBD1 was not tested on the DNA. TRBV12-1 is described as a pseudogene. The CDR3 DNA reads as TGTGCCAGCAGCTTTGGTGACAGGCCTAATGAAAAACTGTTTTTT. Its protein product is CASSFGDRPNEKLFF.